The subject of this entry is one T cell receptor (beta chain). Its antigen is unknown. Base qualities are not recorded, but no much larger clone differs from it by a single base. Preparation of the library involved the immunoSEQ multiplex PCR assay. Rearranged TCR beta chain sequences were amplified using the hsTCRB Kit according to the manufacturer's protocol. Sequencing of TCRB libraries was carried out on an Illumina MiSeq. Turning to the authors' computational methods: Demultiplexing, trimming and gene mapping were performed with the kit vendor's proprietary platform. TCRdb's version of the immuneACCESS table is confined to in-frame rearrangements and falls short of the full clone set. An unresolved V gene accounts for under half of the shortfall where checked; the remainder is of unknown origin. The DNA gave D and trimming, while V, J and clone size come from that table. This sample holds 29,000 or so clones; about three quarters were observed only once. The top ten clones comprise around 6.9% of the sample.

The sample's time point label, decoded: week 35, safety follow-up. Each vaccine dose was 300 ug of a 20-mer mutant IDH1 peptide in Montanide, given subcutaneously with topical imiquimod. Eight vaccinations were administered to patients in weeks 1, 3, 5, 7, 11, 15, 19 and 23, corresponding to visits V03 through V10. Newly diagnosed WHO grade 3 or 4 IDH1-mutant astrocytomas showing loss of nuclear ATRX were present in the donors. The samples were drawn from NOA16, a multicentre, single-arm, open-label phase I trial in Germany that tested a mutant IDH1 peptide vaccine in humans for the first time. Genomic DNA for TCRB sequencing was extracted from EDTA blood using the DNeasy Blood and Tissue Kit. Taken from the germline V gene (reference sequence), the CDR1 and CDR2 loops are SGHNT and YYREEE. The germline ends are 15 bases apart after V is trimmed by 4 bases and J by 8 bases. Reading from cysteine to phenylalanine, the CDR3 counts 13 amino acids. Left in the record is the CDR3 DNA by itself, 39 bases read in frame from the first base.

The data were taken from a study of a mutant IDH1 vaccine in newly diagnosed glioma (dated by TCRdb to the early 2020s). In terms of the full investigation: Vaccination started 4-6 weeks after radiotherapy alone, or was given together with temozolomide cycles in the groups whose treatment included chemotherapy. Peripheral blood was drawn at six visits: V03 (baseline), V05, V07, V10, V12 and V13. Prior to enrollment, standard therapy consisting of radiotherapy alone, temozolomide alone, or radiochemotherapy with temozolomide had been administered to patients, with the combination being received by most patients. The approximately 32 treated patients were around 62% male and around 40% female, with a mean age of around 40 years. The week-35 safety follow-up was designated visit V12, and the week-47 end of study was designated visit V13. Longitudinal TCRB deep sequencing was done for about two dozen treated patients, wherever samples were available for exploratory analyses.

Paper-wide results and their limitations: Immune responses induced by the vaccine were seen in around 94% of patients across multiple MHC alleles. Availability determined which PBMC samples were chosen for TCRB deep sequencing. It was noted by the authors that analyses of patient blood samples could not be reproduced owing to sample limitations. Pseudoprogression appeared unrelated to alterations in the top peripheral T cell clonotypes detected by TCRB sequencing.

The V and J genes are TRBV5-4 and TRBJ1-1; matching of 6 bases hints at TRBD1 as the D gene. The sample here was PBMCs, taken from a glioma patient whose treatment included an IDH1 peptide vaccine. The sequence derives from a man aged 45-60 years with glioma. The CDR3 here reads CASSVTGQREAFF. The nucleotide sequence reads TGTGCCAGCAGCGTGACAGGCCAGAGGGAAGCTTTCTTT.